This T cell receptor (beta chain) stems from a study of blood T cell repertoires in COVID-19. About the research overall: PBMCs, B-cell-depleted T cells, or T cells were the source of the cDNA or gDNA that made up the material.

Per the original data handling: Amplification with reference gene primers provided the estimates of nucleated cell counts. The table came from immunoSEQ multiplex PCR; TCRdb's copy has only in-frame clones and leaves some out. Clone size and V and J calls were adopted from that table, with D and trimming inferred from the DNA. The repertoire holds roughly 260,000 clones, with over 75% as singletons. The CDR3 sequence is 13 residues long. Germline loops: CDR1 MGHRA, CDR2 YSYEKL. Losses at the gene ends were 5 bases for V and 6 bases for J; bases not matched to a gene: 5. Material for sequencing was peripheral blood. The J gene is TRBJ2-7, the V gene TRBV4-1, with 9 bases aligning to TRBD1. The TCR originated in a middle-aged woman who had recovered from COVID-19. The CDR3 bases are TGCGCCAGCAGCGGGACAGGGCAAAGCGAGCAGTACTTC. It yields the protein CASSGTGQSEQYF.